Here is one T cell receptor (beta chain) with its context. Its antigen is currently unknown. The junction shows a germline mismatch at one end, possibly a read error. These data belong to a study of stem cell transplantation in POMP-related autoinflammatory disease. As for the study in general: Defective thymoproteasomes were hypothesized to impair CD8+ T-cell positive selection. The study, taken as a whole, reports: Unique TRB V-J gene pairings were limited in number in patients with PRAID. A trend toward lower repertoire diversity and greater clonality appeared in every analyzed T-cell subset of PRAID patients.

Germline V CDR1 and CDR2: MGHRA, YSYEKL. CDR3 length: 16 amino acids. The assay was immunoSEQ multiplex PCR, and TCRdb's table has in-frame clones only and misses some. The top ten clones hold roughly half of a sample with 9,500 to 14,000 clones, around 87% of them seen once. The sequence came from a human donor with POMP-related autoinflammation and immune dysregulation (PRAID). The V call is TRBV4-1, the J call TRBJ2-1; D gene uncertain. The material sequenced was CD8+ T cells from PBMCs, taken before stem cell transplantation. CDR3 region: CASSRSIPPSDNEQFF. Written as DNA, the CDR3 is TGCGCCAGCAGCCGGTCTATACCCCCCTCCGACAATGAGCAGTTCTTC.